This T cell receptor (beta chain) was sequenced for a study of post-analysis software for immune sequencing data. The study's findings and limits: Four or five TRBV segments were significantly more frequent in patients than in controls. TRBV5-6, TRBV5-1 and TRBV20-1 were among these segments.

Sequencing libraries made from TCR beta cDNA carried unique molecular identifiers. TCRdb redid the calling of the PCR reads with MiXCR, one entry per CDR3 protein. There are some 690,000 distinct CDR3 sequences in the sample; around 60% occur only once, and about 11% lies in the top ten. This clonotype appeared a single time. Its cognate antigen is unknown. With V trimmed by 3 bases and J by 0 bases, 5 bases remained unmatched. This CDR3 has 16 amino acids. Germline-derived CDR1 and CDR2 are SNHLY and FYNNEI. The receptor's source is a girl aged 2 to 9 with multiple sclerosis. This rearrangement joins TRBV2 to TRBJ2-1; 7 bases are a match to TRBD1. The sample comprised blood. The CDR3 DNA reads as TGTGCCAGCAGTGAGACAGGGCTAAGCTCCTACAATGAGCAGTTCTTC. Its translation is CASSETGLSSYNEQFF.